This T cell receptor beta chain stems from a study of cytomegalovirus exposure and HLA in healthy donors. Study results and caveats: The study recorded over 150 TCR beta chains that were cytomegalovirus-associated.

This clone was observed once. What it binds is not known. Both 60 Vbeta primers and 13 Jbeta primers went into the PCR. Produced via immunoSEQ multiplex PCR; TCRdb's table is partial and in-frame only. The table includes around 63,000 clones, more than 60% detected once. Trimming cost V 1 base and J 6 bases, with 13 bases left between them. Germline CDR1 SQVTM, CDR2 ANQGSEA. There are 14 residues in the CDR3. This sequence joins TRBV29-1 and TRBJ2-1, with D tentatively TRBD1 (6 bases). The sequenced material came from PBMCs. The sequence derives from a woman aged 30 to 39 in good health and CMV-seronegative. The CDR3 sequence is CSVEGRGEANEQFF. Written as DNA, the CDR3 is TGCAGCGTTGAAGGCAGGGGAGAGGCCAATGAGCAGTTCTTC.